These 22 T cell receptor beta chains came from one sample sequenced in a study of T cell responses to AZD1222 COVID-19 vaccine. The repertoire was sequenced with immunoSEQ multiplex PCR; TCRdb's copy has only in-frame clones and lacks some. This sample has about 120,000 clones, with roughly nine tenths found just once. The material was peripheral blood, obtained on day 0 of AZD1222 vaccination. The receptors were sampled from an adult in good health.

V gene TRBV24-1 combines with J gene TRBJ2-1, with TRBD1 matching 8 bases. V lost 4 bases, J lost 1 base, and 8 bases stayed unmatched. Germline V lookup: CDR1 KGHDR, CDR2 SFDVKD. This CDR3 is built from 17 residues. The CDR3 here is CATSEGWGQDSYNEQFF. CDR3 DNA sequence: TGTGCCACCAGTGAAGGTTGGGGACAGGATTCCTACAATGAGCAGTTCTTC.

V and J are TRBV27 and TRBJ2-2; D remains ambiguous. Trimming left V 3 bases short and J 7 bases short, with 3 bases between. This CDR3 is built from 11 residues. CDR1 MNHEY and CDR2 SMNVEV come from the germline V gene (reference sequence). CDR3 sequence (DNA): TGTGCCAGCAGTTTCAACGGGGAGCTGTTTTTT. It specifies CASSFNGELFF.

The chain carries TRBV4-2 and TRBJ1-2, with no clear D. This CDR3 has 12 amino acids. In germline, CDR1 is LGHNA, CDR2 YNFKEQ. Trimming stripped 0 bases from V and 8 bases from J, with 7 bases between. The CDR3 protein is CASSQDAGGYTF. CDR3 DNA: TGTGCCAGCAGCCAAGATGCGGGAGGCTACACCTTC.

CDR3 sequence reads: CASSSDGQSNTEAFF. The CDR3 region has the DNA TGTGCCAGCAGCTCCGACGGACAGTCGAACACTGAAGCTTTCTTT. The chain combines TRBV7-6 with TRBJ1-1; the D gene is possibly TRBD1 (6 bases). CDR3 length: 15 residues. The V gene lost 4 bases and the J gene lost 1 base, with 13 bases spanning the gap. The germline gives CDR1 SGHVS, CDR2 FNYEAQ. The variable domain in full, completed from reference TRBV7-6 and TRBJ1-1, reads GAGVSQSPRYKVTKRGQDVALRCDPISGHVSLYWYRQALGQGPEFLTYFNYEAQQDKSGLPNDRFSAERPEGSISTLTIQRTEQRDSAMYRCASSSDGQSNTEAFFGQGTRLTVV.

This clone has a single count. This CDR3 is CASRDRGIGNQPQHF. The DNA of the CDR3 is TGTGCCAGTAGGGACAGGGGGATTGGCAATCAGCCCCAGCATTTT. V and J are TRBV19 and TRBJ1-5; 10 nucleotides line up with TRBD1. Germline V gives CDR1 LNHDA, CDR2 SQIVND (reference sequence). V lost 6 bases and J lost 2; bases outside the gene matches: 4. The CDR3 is 15 residues long.

The chain recombines TRBV4-2 with TRBJ1-5, with D perhaps TRBD1 (6 bases). V was cut by 0 bases and J by 5 bases, with 14 bases left in between. The CDR3 is made up of 16 amino acids. Germline V gene data show CDR1 as LGHNA and CDR2 as YNFKEQ. In DNA, the CDR3 is TGTGCCAGCAGCCAAGATTCGGGAGGGGGGCATCAGCCCCAGCATTTT. Amino acid sequence: CASSQDSGGGHQPQHF.

This chain connects TRBV7-3 to TRBJ2-1; no clear D. The CDR3 runs 14 residues. Germline V gene data show CDR1 as SGHTA and CDR2 as FQGTGA. The V and J ends lost 5 bases and 3 bases respectively, with 11 bases between them. CDR3 sequence reads: CASSPPWDYNEQFF. In nucleotides, the CDR3 is TGTGCCAGCAGCCCCCCGTGGGACTACAATGAGCAGTTCTTC.

The J gene is TRBJ2-7, the V gene TRBV5-5; D unresolved. CDR1 SGHKS and CDR2 YYEKEE come from the germline V gene (reference sequence). Deletions cut 4 bases from V and 3 bases from J, with 11 bases between. The CDR3 sequence is 13 residues long. The CDR3, as DNA: TGTGCCAGCAGCAACGGACCCCTCTACGAGCAGTACTTC. This codes for CASSNGPLYEQYF.

This clone was seen more than once but under ten times. This sequence joins TRBV7-6 and TRBJ1-2, with 10 bases aligning to TRBD1. With V trimmed by 5 bases and J by 6 bases, 12 bases remained unmatched. The CDR3 length is 16 residues. Germline loops: CDR1 SGHVS, CDR2 FNYEAQ. Written as DNA, the CDR3 is TGTGCCAGCAGCCGCAACTTAGGTGGGACAGGGGATGGCTACACCTTC. It is translated as CASSRNLGGTGDGYTF.

V gene TRBV6-5 combines with J gene TRBJ1-2; possible D gene TRBD1, 5 bases. The germline V gene encodes CDR1 MNHEY and CDR2 SVGAGI. This CDR3 contains 15 residues. V shed 4 bases and J shed 4 bases, with 16 bases lying between them. The CDR3 sequence: CASSFNQGRGYGYTF. CDR3 nucleotides: TGTGCCAGCAGTTTTAATCAGGGACGTGGCTATGGCTACACCTTC.

This chain joins TRBV6-1 and TRBJ2-7, with no clear D. Germline lookup yields CDR1 MNHNS and CDR2 SASEGT. The CDR3 has 14 residues. Trimming removed 1 base from V and 0 bases from J, with 7 bases in between. The CDR3 nucleotides are TGTGCCAGCAGTGAAGGTTTGGGCTCCTACGAGCAGTACTTC. It yields the protein CASSEGLGSYEQYF.

This clone was counted a single time. This rearrangement joins TRBV19 to TRBJ2-7, with no clear D. The CDR3 runs to 14 residues. The V end lost 4 bases, the J end lost 5 bases, and 15 bases lay between the germline ends. Germline V gene data show CDR1 as LNHDA and CDR2 as SQIVND (reference sequence). For the CDR3, the DNA is TGTGCCAGTAGTAGAAACGGCCGTCGGGACGAGCAGTACTTC. This translates into CASSRNGRRDEQYF.

This chain uses TRBV30 with TRBJ1-2; D is unclear. Germline-derived CDR1 and CDR2 are GTSNPN and SVGIG (reference sequence). Trimming left V 2 bases short and J 7 bases short, with 20 bases between. This CDR3 has 15 residues. The CDR3 nucleotides read TGTGCCTGGAGTCGTTATTCCGGAGGGTCGTCTGGCTACACCTTC. It translates to CAWSRYSGGSSGYTF.

The chain carries TRBV24-1 and TRBJ2-3; D remains ambiguous. This CDR3 contains 13 residues. Germline assignment: CDR1 KGHDR and CDR2 SFDVKD. Between the trimmed V and J ends, which lost 4 bases and 2 bases, there was a span of 6 bases. The CDR3 sequence is CATSDQITDTQYF. DNA of the CDR3: TGTGCCACCAGTGACCAGATCACAGATACGCAGTATTTT.

The CDR3 spells CASSHRPPWNTEAFF. CDR3 DNA: TGTGCCAGCAGCCACCGACCCCCTTGGAACACTGAAGCTTTCTTT. This chain connects TRBV4-2 to TRBJ1-1, with D uncertain. The CDR3 runs to 15 residues. Between the trimmed V and J ends, which lost 3 bases and 1 base, there was a span of 12 bases. Germline V lookup: CDR1 LGHNA, CDR2 YNFKEQ.

The chain links TRBV5-5 to TRBJ2-7, with 8 bases lining up with TRBD1. Germline V lookup: CDR1 SGHKS, CDR2 YYEKEE (reference sequence). This CDR3 is 13 amino acids long. V was pared by 3 bases and J by 10 bases, with 9 bases of the junction left unmatched. CDR3 DNA sequence: TGTGCCAGCAGCTGGACGGACAGGGACCCTCAGTACTTC. This codes for CASSWTDRDPQYF.

Only a few counts were recorded for this clone. The V gene is TRBV4-1, the J gene TRBJ1-1, with D unclear. The CDR3 is made up of 14 amino acids. Germline values: CDR1 MGHRA, CDR2 YSYEKL. Trimming removed 1 base at V and 6 bases at J, with 12 bases between. Written as DNA, the CDR3 is TGCGCCAGCAGCCAAGTAGGGTTTAAGTCTGAAGCTTTCTTT. Translated: CASSQVGFKSEAFF.

The J gene is TRBJ2-7, the V gene TRBV12-1; the table's D call TRBD2 went unverified against the DNA. TRBV12-1 is designated a pseudogene. The CDR3 covers 17 residues. The CDR3, as DNA: TGTGCCAGCAGCTCGAGGGGACTAGCGGGACGAATGTACGAGCAGTACTTC. Its translation: CASSSRGLAGRMYEQYF.

The V call is TRBV6-5, the J call TRBJ1-5; D is undetermined. The CDR3 consists of 15 residues. Between the trimmed V and J ends, which lost 6 bases and 0 bases, there was a span of 12 bases. Germline loops: CDR1 MNHEY, CDR2 SVGAGI. CDR3 DNA sequence: TGTGCCAGCAGGCAGAGGGTTTATAGCAATCAGCCCCAGCATTTT. It is translated as CASRQRVYSNQPQHF.

This sequence joins TRBV30 and TRBJ1-1; D remains unclear. V gave up 4 bases and J gave up 0 bases, with 9 bases separating them. The CDR3 loop spans 13 amino acids. In germline, CDR1 is GTSNPN, CDR2 SVGIG (reference sequence). In DNA, the CDR3 is TGTGCCTGGACACCGCCGGTGAACACTGAAGCTTTCTTT. Protein: CAWTPPVNTEAFF.

This chain uses TRBV6-5 with TRBJ1-5, with 8 nucleotides matching TRBD1. J was trimmed by 5 bases and V by 6 bases; bases with no gene match: 9. The CDR3 is 15 amino acids. Germline loops: CDR1 MNHEY, CDR2 SVGAGI. Here the CDR3 DNA reads TGTGCCAGCAGCCCCGGACAGGGAAGGGATCAGCCCCAGCATTTT. Its protein is CASSPGQGRDQPQHF.

This clone was seen a single time. The chain combines TRBV27 with TRBJ2-7; D is ambiguous. Germline V gene lookup returns CDR1 MNHEY and CDR2 SMNVEV (reference sequence). CDR3 size: 12 residues. Trimming took 4 bases from V and 2 from J, leaving 6 bases between them. CDR3 bases: TGTGCCAGCAGTTCGGTAACCTACGAGCAGTACTTC. Protein product: CASSSVTYEQYF.